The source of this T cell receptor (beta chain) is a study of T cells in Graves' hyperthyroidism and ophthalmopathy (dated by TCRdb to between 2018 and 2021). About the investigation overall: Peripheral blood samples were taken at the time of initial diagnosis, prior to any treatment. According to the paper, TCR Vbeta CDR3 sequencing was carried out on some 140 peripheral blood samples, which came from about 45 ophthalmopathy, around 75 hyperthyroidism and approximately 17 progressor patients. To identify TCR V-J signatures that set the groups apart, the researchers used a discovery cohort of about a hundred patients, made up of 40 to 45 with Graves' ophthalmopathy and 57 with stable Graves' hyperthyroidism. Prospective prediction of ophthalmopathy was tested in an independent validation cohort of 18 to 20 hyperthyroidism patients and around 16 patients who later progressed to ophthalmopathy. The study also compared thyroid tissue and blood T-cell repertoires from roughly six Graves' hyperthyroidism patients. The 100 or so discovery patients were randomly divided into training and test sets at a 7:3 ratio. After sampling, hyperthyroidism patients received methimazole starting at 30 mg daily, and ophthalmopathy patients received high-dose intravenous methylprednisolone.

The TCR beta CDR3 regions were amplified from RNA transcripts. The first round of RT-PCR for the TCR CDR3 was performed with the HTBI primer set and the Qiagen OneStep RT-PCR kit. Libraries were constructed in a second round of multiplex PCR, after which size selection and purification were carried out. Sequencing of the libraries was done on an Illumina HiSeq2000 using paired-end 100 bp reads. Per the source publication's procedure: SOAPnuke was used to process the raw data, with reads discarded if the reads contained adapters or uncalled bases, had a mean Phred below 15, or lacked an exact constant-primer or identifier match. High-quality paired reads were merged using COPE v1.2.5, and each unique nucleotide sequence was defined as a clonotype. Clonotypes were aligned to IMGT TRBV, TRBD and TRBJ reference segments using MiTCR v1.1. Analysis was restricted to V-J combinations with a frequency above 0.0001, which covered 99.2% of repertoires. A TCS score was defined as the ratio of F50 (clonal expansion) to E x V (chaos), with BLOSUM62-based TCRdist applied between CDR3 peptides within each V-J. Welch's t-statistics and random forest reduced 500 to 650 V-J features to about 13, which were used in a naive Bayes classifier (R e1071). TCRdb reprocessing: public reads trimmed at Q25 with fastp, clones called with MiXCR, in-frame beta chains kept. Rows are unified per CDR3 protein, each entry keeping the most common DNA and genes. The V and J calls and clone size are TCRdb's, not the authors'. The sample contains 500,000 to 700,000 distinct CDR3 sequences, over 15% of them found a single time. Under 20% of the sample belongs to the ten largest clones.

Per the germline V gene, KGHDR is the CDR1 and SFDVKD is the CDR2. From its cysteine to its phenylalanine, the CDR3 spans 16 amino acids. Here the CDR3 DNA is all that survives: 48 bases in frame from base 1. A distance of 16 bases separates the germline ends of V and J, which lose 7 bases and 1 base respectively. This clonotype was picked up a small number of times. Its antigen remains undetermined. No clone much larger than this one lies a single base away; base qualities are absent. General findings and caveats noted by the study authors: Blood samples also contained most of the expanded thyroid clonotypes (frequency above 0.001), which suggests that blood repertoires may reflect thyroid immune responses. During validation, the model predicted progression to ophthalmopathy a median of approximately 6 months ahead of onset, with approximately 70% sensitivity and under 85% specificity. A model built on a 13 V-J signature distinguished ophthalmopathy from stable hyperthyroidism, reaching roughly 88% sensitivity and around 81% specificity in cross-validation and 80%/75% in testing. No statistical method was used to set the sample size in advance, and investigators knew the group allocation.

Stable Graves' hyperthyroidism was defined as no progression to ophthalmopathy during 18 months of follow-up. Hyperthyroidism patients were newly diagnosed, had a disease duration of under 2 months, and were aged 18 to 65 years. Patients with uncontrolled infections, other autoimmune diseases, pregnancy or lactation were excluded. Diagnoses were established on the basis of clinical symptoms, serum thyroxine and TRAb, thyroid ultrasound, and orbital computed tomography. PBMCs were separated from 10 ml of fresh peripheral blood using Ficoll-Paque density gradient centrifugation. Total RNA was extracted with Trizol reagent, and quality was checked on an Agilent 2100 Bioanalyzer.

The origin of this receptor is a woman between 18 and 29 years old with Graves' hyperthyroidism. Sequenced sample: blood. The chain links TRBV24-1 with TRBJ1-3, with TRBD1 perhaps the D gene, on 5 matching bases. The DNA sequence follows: TGTGCCACCAGAAGGGCCGCAGGGCCATCTGGAAACACCATATATTTT. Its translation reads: CATRRAAGPSGNTIYF.